This is a list of T cell receptor beta chains from one sample in a study of cytomegalovirus exposure and HLA in healthy donors. Produced via immunoSEQ multiplex PCR; TCRdb's table is partial and in-frame only. Here the sample spans 130,000 to 150,000 clones, roughly three quarters being singletons. Sequencing was performed on PBMCs. The receptors shown here come from a female donor in good health and CMV-seronegative. Both conserved end residues are part of each CDR3.

V	J	CDR3
TRBV11-2	TRBJ1-2	CASSSALDREGYGYTF
TRBV28	TRBJ1-2	CASSMTGGVYGYTF
TRBV10-3	TRBJ2-3	CAISSALKTDTQYF
TRBV5-1	TRBJ2-2	CASSLIFRGRTGELFF
TRBV5-1	TRBJ2-6	CASSLGLQGAPSGANVLTF
TRBV7-9	TRBJ2-3	CASSLGASGTTDTQYF
TRBV18	TRBJ1-1	CASSVKNTEAFF
TRBV15	TRBJ1-1	CATSRAETGPTEAFF
TRBV30	TRBJ1-2	CAWRSTTGFWRYYGYTF
TRBV21-1	TRBJ2-7	CASSPRGRSYEQYF
TRBV7-9	TRBJ1-1	CASSLAGGQGEAFF
TRBV2	TRBJ1-1	CASSRQGGRPEAFF
TRBV6-5	TRBJ2-7	CASGRQGTASYEQYF
TRBV5-8	TRBJ1-5	CASSFIGNSNQPQHF
TRBV28	TRBJ1-5	CASSPQGVARSNQPQHF
TRBV4-2	TRBJ2-3	CASSPRQGRDTQYF
TRBV10-3	TRBJ2-5	CATGQKETQYF